This T cell receptor (beta chain) was captured in a study of blood T cell repertoires in COVID-19. Profiled with immunoSEQ multiplex PCR; TCRdb holds only in-frame clones, not every one. Here the sample spans about 290,000 clones, roughly 91% being singletons. Germline-derived CDR1 and CDR2 are PRHDT and FYEKMQ (reference sequence). J lost 7 bases, V lost 2 bases, and 5 bases had no gene match. CDR3 size: 16 residues. The sequence came from a woman aged 25 to 39 with COVID-19, enrolled during active disease. Sample: peripheral blood. The chain links TRBV13 to TRBJ2-1; TRBD2 agrees at 13 bases. The CDR3 DNA is TGTGCCAGCAGCTTATCCACTAGCGGGGGGGCTAATGAGCAGTTCTTC. Translating it yields CASSLSTSGGANEQFF.